Listed below are T cell receptor beta chains from one sample, sequenced in a study of neoadjuvant nivolumab and ipilimumab in lung cancer. Clones were read by immunoSEQ multiplex PCR, and TCRdb kept only the in-frame ones, dropping some. The table records tens of thousands of clones, 82% of them present only once. Material: peripheral blood, obtained before neoadjuvant nivolumab, alone or with ipilimumab. Receptors were obtained from an adult with non-small cell lung cancer. Each CDR3 is given with its conserved first and last residue. A D gene is named only where the DNA matches it firmly. Expanded clones get a size class; other rows say once, few or many, or leave the size out.

size	V	D	J	CDR3	DNA
NA	TRBV6-5	TRBD2	TRBJ2-1	CASTGTSANNEQFF	TGTGCCAGCACCGGGACTAGCGCTAACAATGAGCAGTTCTTC
NA	TRBV5-1	NA	TRBJ1-1	CASSLDTANTEAFF	TGCGCCAGCAGCTTGGACACCGCGAACACTGAAGCTTTCTTT
NA	TRBV10-3	NA	TRBJ1-2	CATQPGMGHGYTF	TGTGCCACTCAACCAGGGATGGGGCATGGCTACACCTTC
NA	TRBV7-9	NA	TRBJ1-1	CASSPTSIEAFF	TGTGCCAGCAGCCCCACCAGTATTGAAGCTTTCTTT
NA	TRBV11-3	NA	TRBJ2-3	CASSTEGEVAYF	TGTGCCAGCAGCACGGAGGGGGAGGTGGCGTATTTT
NA	TRBV7-9	NA	TRBJ1-2	CASSLAVPAGSRGYTF	TGTGCCAGCAGCTTAGCCGTTCCGGCGGGGTCGAGGGGCTACACCTTC
NA	TRBV18	NA	TRBJ2-2	CASSPPNTGELFF	TGTGCCAGCTCACCTCCGAACACCGGGGAGCTGTTTTTT
NA	TRBV5-1	NA	TRBJ1-1	CASSWTDGTEAFF	TGCGCCAGCAGCTGGACGGACGGCACTGAAGCTTTCTTT
NA	TRBV15	TRBD2	TRBJ2-3	CATSPTSGTDTQYF	TGTGCCACCAGCCCGACTAGCGGCACAGATACGCAGTATTTT
NA	TRBV7-9	NA	TRBJ1-4	CASSSEMGKLFF	TGTGCCAGCAGCTCCGAGATGGGGAAACTGTTTTTT
NA	TRBV30	NA	TRBJ2-2	CAWRTVKTGELFF	TGTGCCTGGAGGACGGTAAAAACCGGGGAGCTGTTTTTT
few	TRBV7-8	TRBD1	TRBJ1-2	CASSLGQGNGYTF	TGTGCCAGCAGCTTAGGACAGGGGAATGGCTACACCTTC
NA	TRBV5-1	NA	TRBJ2-2	CASSLGQTGTGELFF	TGCGCCAGCAGCTTAGGACAGACCGGCACCGGGGAGCTGTTTTTT
NA	TRBV5-1	NA	TRBJ2-7	CASSPSRGLTYEQYF	TGCGCCAGCAGCCCTTCGCGGGGCCTAACCTACGAGCAGTACTTC
NA	TRBV18	NA	TRBJ1-5	CASSPRTGANQPQHF	TGTGCCAGCTCACCAAGAACAGGAGCTAATCAGCCCCAGCATTTT
NA	TRBV29-1	NA	TRBJ2-2	CSVDAQGNTGELFF	TGCAGCGTTGATGCGCAGGGAAACACCGGGGAGCTGTTTTTT
NA	TRBV2	NA	TRBJ2-3	CASSEASFDTQYF	TGTGCCAGCAGTGAAGCTAGCTTCGATACGCAGTATTTT
NA	TRBV18	NA	TRBJ2-2	CASSRDSPENTGELFF	TGTGCCAGCTCGCGCGACAGCCCCGAGAACACCGGGGAGCTGTTTTTT
NA	TRBV7-2	NA	TRBJ1-4	CASRPAPDSREKLFF	TGTGCCAGCAGGCCCGCCCCGGACAGCCGGGAGAAACTGTTTTTT
NA	TRBV4-3	NA	TRBJ1-4	CASSLYGTDNEKLFF	TGCGCCAGCAGCCTTTACGGGACTGATAATGAAAAACTGTTTTTT
NA	TRBV19	NA	TRBJ2-3	CASSIGDTDTQYF	TGTGCCAGTAGTATAGGGGACACAGATACGCAGTATTTT
NA	TRBV30	NA	TRBJ2-6	CAWTGRGAGANVLTF	TGTGCCTGGACCGGACGGGGCGCCGGGGCCAACGTCCTGACTTTC
NA	TRBV19	NA	TRBJ1-2	CASSTGSADPYTF	TGTGCCAGTAGTACAGGCTCTGCCGATCCCTACACCTTC
NA	TRBV5-5	TRBD2	TRBJ2-3	CASSAGLGFTDTQYF	TGTGCCAGCAGCGCGGGACTAGGTTTCACAGATACGCAGTATTTT
NA	TRBV13	NA	TRBJ1-2	CASSWITRGYTF	TGTGCCAGCAGCTGGATCACCCGCGGCTACACCTTC
NA	TRBV27	NA	TRBJ2-2	CASRSGGELFF	TGTGCCAGCAGGTCCGGCGGGGAGCTGTTTTTT
NA	TRBV29-1	NA	TRBJ2-2	CSVEEQNTGELFF	TGCAGCGTTGAAGAACAGAACACCGGGGAGCTGTTTTTT
NA	TRBV2	NA	TRBJ2-3	CASSEQLLSTDTQYF	TGTGCCAGCAGTGAACAACTGCTAAGCACAGATACGCAGTATTTT